This is a list of T cell receptor beta chains from one sample in a study of blood T cell repertoires in COVID-19. Sequencing used immunoSEQ multiplex PCR; TCRdb keeps in-frame clones, though not all of them. The table has 45,000 to 65,000 clones, about 86% seen once. Input material: peripheral blood. These receptors originate from a man of 80 years or more with active COVID-19. Both conserved end residues are part of each CDR3. A D gene is named only where the DNA matches it firmly. A row's size may be missing; if present it is once, few, many or a size class.

j_call,v_call,cdr3_length,d_call,clone_size,cdr3_nt,cdr3_aa
TRBJ2-3,TRBV7-3,16,NA,NA,TGTGCCAGCAGCTTAAGGGGGCAGAGAAACACAGATACGCAGTATTTT,CASSLRGQRNTDTQYF
TRBJ1-3,TRBV2,14,NA,NA,TGTGCCAGCAGTGAAGCTGACGGGGGAAACACCATATATTTT,CASSEADGGNTIYF
TRBJ2-1,TRBV4-2,17,TRBD1,NA,TGTGCCAGCAGCCAAGAACCAGGGGGCTCCTCCTACAATGAGCAGTTCTTC,CASSQEPGGSSYNEQFF
TRBJ2-3,TRBV5-1,13,NA,NA,TGCGCCAGCGGAAAAAGCGGCACAGATACGCAGTATTTT,CASGKSGTDTQYF
TRBJ2-7,TRBV7-2,14,TRBD2,NA,TGTGCCAGCAGCACTACTAGCGGGAGATACGAGCAGTACTTC,CASSTTSGRYEQYF
TRBJ2-3,TRBV5-4,15,TRBD1,NA,TGTGCCAGCAGCCCAGGACAGGGGGTTTCGGATACGCAGTATTTT,CASSPGQGVSDTQYF
TRBJ2-5,TRBV7-9,14,NA,NA,TGTGCCAGCAGCTGGATCAGGGGTGATGAGACCCAGTACTTC,CASSWIRGDETQYF
TRBJ2-2,TRBV3-1/TRBV3-2,16,TRBD2,NA,TGTGCCAGCAGCCGAAACCTAGCGGGAGCTAACGGGGAGCTGTTTTTT,CASSRNLAGANGELFF
TRBJ2-1,TRBV4-3,17,TRBD2,NA,TGCGCCAGCAGCCAAGATGGGGCGGGAGGCCCCTACAATGAGCAGTTCTTC,CASSQDGAGGPYNEQFF
TRBJ1-2,TRBV6-2/TRBV6-3,13,NA,NA,TGTGCCAGCAGTTGGGAGGCCAACTATGGCTACACCTTC,CASSWEANYGYTF
TRBJ2-7,TRBV7-3,14,TRBD1,NA,TGTGCCAGCAGCTCGGGACAGGGAACGTACGAGCAGTACTTC,CASSSGQGTYEQYF
TRBJ2-5,TRBV7-8,15,TRBD2,NA,TGTGCCAGCAGCTCCTGGACTAGCGGGGAAGAGACCCAGTACTTC,CASSSWTSGEETQYF
TRBJ2-1,TRBV12-5,17,TRBD1,NA,TGTGCTAGTGGTTTCCAAGTCGACAGGGGGCCTGACAATGAGCAGTTCTTC,CASGFQVDRGPDNEQFF
TRBJ2-7,TRBV6-5,14,NA,NA,TGTGCCAGCAGTTATGGGACTGGGGCCTACGAGCAGTACTTC,CASSYGTGAYEQYF
TRBJ2-1,TRBV5-1,15,TRBD2,NA,TGCGCCAGCAGCTTGGGGGCTAGCGGGCACAATGAGCAGTTCTTC,CASSLGASGHNEQFF
TRBJ2-7,TRBV7-9,14,TRBD1,once,TGTGCCAGCAGCTCTACGGGACAGCATGACGAGCAGTACTTC,CASSSTGQHDEQYF
TRBJ2-2,TRBV7-3,18,TRBD2,NA,TGTGCCAGCAGCGATCGACTAGCGGGAGACCGGGGCACCGGGGAGCTGTTTTTT,CASSDRLAGDRGTGELFF
TRBJ2-3,TRBV28,14,TRBD2,few,TGTGCCAGCCGGAGCGGGAGTGCGACAGATACGCAGTATTTT,CASRSGSATDTQYF
TRBJ1-2,TRBV28,14,NA,NA,TGTGCCAGCAGTCCCCAAGGGGGTCCCTATGGCTACACCTTC,CASSPQGGPYGYTF
TRBJ2-5,TRBV30,13,NA,few,TGTGCTTCCGGGGCTAGCGATCAAGAGACCCAGTACTTC,CASGASDQETQYF
TRBJ2-5,TRBV19,14,NA,NA,TGTGCCAGTAGCCCGGGGAGGTACCAAGAGACCCAGTACTTC,CASSPGRYQETQYF
TRBJ1-4,TRBV5-4,15,NA,NA,TGTGCCAGCAGCTTGGGGGTGACAGCGAATGAAAAACTGTTTTTT,CASSLGVTANEKLFF
TRBJ1-6,TRBV30,14,NA,NA,TGTGCCTGGAGCCAGGGTAGCCAGGGCTCACCCCTCCACTTT,CAWSQGSQGSPLHF
TRBJ1-2,TRBV5-1,13,TRBD1,NA,TGCGCCAGCAGCTCTGGACAGGGGTATGGCTACACCTTC,CASSSGQGYGYTF
TRBJ1-1,TRBV6-5,14,NA,NA,TGTGCCAGCAGCACTCTGTCAGGCAACACTGAAGCTTTCTTT,CASSTLSGNTEAFF
TRBJ1-2,TRBV19,16,TRBD1,NA,TGTGCCAGTAGTACCATAGGGGGGACAGCTAACTATGGCTACACCTTC,CASSTIGGTANYGYTF
TRBJ1-1,TRBV28,11,NA,NA,TGTGCCAGCAGAACGAGGACTGAAGCTTTCTTT,CASRTRTEAFF
TRBJ2-7,TRBV27,17,TRBD2,NA,TGTGCCAGCAGTTCAAACCCGGGACTAGCGGGAGTGTACGAGCAGTACTTC,CASSSNPGLAGVYEQYF
TRBJ2-1,TRBV3-1/TRBV3-2,12,NA,few,TGTGCCAGCAGCCAACTAGGTGGTGAGCAGTTCTTC,CASSQLGGEQFF
TRBJ1-3,TRBV7-8,15,NA,NA,TGTGCCAGCAGCTTCTCCGGGACTCAGGGAAACACCATATATTTT,CASSFSGTQGNTIYF
TRBJ1-3,TRBV18,13,NA,NA,TGTGCTACCCAGGCTTACTCTGGAAACACCATATATTTT,CATQAYSGNTIYF
TRBJ1-2,TRBV5-1,15,TRBD1,NA,TGCGCCAGCAGCCTTGGGACAGGTGTTGCCTATGGCTACACCTTC,CASSLGTGVAYGYTF
TRBJ2-5,TRBV5-1,13,NA,NA,TGCGCCAGCACCTTCTCGACTCAAGAGACCCAGTACTTC,CASTFSTQETQYF
TRBJ2-7,TRBV9,15,TRBD1,NA,TGTGCCAGCAGCGTAGGACAGGGGGTCCTGTACGAGCAGTACTTC,CASSVGQGVLYEQYF
TRBJ2-5,TRBV7-9,13,NA,NA,TGTGCCAGCAGCTTGGACTCTAAAGAGACCCAGTACTTC,CASSLDSKETQYF
TRBJ2-1,TRBV10-2,15,TRBD2,NA,TGCGCCAGCAGTGAGTGGGCGGGACTAAACAATGAGCAGTTCTTC,CASSEWAGLNNEQFF
TRBJ2-6,TRBV4-2,16,NA,NA,TGTGCCAGCAGCCAAGAGCTAGGGGATGGGGCCAACGTCCTGACTTTC,CASSQELGDGANVLTF
TRBJ2-4,TRBV30,13,NA,NA,TGTGCCTGGAGTATGGGTCACGGGGGCATTCAGTACTTC,CAWSMGHGGIQYF
TRBJ2-7,TRBV12-5,14,TRBD2,NA,TGTGCTAGTGGTCGGACTAGCAGGGGTTACGAGCAGTACTTC,CASGRTSRGYEQYF
TRBJ2-1,TRBV6-5,14,TRBD2,NA,TGTGCCAGCAGTCTCCGGACTAGCGGAAATGAGCAGTTCTTC,CASSLRTSGNEQFF
TRBJ2-5,TRBV6-5,13,NA,NA,TGTGCCAGCAGTACAGGGCTACAAGAGACCCAGTACTTC,CASSTGLQETQYF
TRBJ2-7,TRBV7-2,11,NA,NA,TGTGCCAGCAGCCGGTCCTACGAGCAGTACTTC,CASSRSYEQYF
TRBJ2-2,TRBV27,15,NA,NA,TGTGCCAGCAGTTTTCGGGGACTGAACACCGGGGAGCTGTTTTTT,CASSFRGLNTGELFF
TRBJ1-1,TRBV2,14,NA,NA,TGTGCCAGCAGTGGGGACTTAATGAACACTGAAGCTTTCTTT,CASSGDLMNTEAFF
TRBJ2-7,TRBV3-1/TRBV3-2,15,TRBD2,NA,TGTGCCAGCAGCCAACCGGGACTAGCAGGCTACGAGCAGTACTTC,CASSQPGLAGYEQYF
TRBJ1-5,TRBV30,15,TRBD1,NA,TGTGCCTGGAGTTCGGGACAGGTGAGCAATCAGCCCCAGCATTTT,CAWSSGQVSNQPQHF
TRBJ1-1,TRBV18,16,TRBD1,NA,TGTGCCAGCTCACCCGTCCCGGGACAGGGATCCACTGAAGCTTTCTTT,CASSPVPGQGSTEAFF
TRBJ2-6,TRBV13,17,NA,NA,TGTGCCAGCAGCTTAGGTGCCATAGTATCTGGGGCCAACGTCCTGACTTTC,CASSLGAIVSGANVLTF
TRBJ1-5,TRBV27,15,TRBD1,NA,TGTGCCAGCAGTTATACAGGGGAGGGCAATCAGCCCCAGCATTTT,CASSYTGEGNQPQHF
TRBJ2-5,TRBV7-2,14,NA,NA,TGTGCCAGCAGCTTGGGGAACAGGGTAGAGACCCAGTACTTC,CASSLGNRVETQYF
TRBJ1-2,TRBV24-1,16,TRBD1,once,TGTGCCACCAGTGATTCCGGGACAGACAACTCCCGGGGCTACACCTTC,CATSDSGTDNSRGYTF
TRBJ2-1,TRBV5-4,15,TRBD2,NA,TGTGCCACCACTCCCCTAGCGGCGAACTACAATGAGCAGTTCTTC,CATTPLAANYNEQFF
TRBJ1-6,TRBV27,13,NA,once,TGTGCCAGCAGCAGGGGCTATAATTCACCCCTCCACTTT,CASSRGYNSPLHF
TRBJ2-7,TRBV30,15,TRBD2,NA,TGTGCCTGGAGTGGTCTAGCGGGAGTCAGCTACGAGCAGTACTTC,CAWSGLAGVSYEQYF
TRBJ2-1,TRBV27,18,TRBD2,NA,TGTGCCAGCAGTTTATTATCGGGACTAGCGGGAGGAGGGAATGAGCAGTTCTTC,CASSLLSGLAGGGNEQFF